Listed below are T cell receptor beta chains from one sample, sequenced in a study of CD8+CD57+ T cells in acquired aplastic anemia. A single record per CDR3 protein comes from TCRdb applying MiXCR to the reads. The table shows fewer than 70,000 distinct CDR3 sequences, with under 65% occurring only once. The sample taken for sequencing was sorted CD4+, CD8+, or CD8+CD57+ T cells (not recorded which) from PBMCs. Receptors originate from a human donor in good health, serving as a control. Each CDR3 is given with its conserved first and last residue.

j_call v_call cdr3_length cdr3_aa
TRBJ2-5 TRBV2 11 CANVTWESQYF
TRBJ1-2 TRBV19 14 CASKAGPSAYGYTF
TRBJ2-7 TRBV2 13 CASSGGPTTEQYF
TRBJ2-5 TRBV7-2 13 CASSPGFQETQYF
TRBJ2-7 TRBV19 15 CASRARGQGSYEQYF
TRBJ2-1 TRBV27 16 CASSRNRGATVNEQFF
TRBJ1-1 TRBV15 14 CATSRDLSNTEAFF
TRBJ2-1 TRBV7-9 10 CASSLDEQFF
TRBJ2-7 TRBV2 14 CASRAQGISYEQYF
TRBJ2-3 TRBV2 14 CASSPLAGGDTQYF
TRBJ2-3 TRBV13 17 CASSPGTSGRAPDTQYF
TRBJ1-3 TRBV6-6 14 CASRSVGQRNTIYF
TRBJ1-2 TRBV29-1 12 CSVLRGNYGYTF
TRBJ2-2 TRBV7-2 14 CASSPTGNTGELFF
TRBJ2-4 TRBV9 16 CASSVGGTGSENIQYF
TRBJ2-7 TRBV4-2 16 CASSQDRGGRSYEQYF
TRBJ1-2 TRBV24-1 13 CATSDSTGYGYTF
TRBJ1-1 TRBV4-1 15 CASSQTPTGYTEAFF
TRBJ1-2 TRBV2 14 CASSEEAGNYGYTF
TRBJ2-7 TRBV24-1 12 CATSGGINEQYF
TRBJ2-5 TRBV6-2/TRBV6-3 18 CASSYSVSLAGLQETQYF
TRBJ1-1 TRBV7-2 13 CASSLEGATEAFF
TRBJ2-7 TRBV27 15 CASSLKRDKDYEQYF
TRBJ2-7 TRBV27 13 CASKGTRTYEQYF
TRBJ2-2 TRBV7-3 15 CASSSGDSNTGELFF